This T cell receptor (beta chain) was identified during a study of cytomegalovirus exposure and HLA in healthy donors (dated by TCRdb to 2016 to 2017). Concerning the study at large: An earlier analysis of roughly 570 of the donors reported 276 Gb of sequence data and approximately 120 million unique TCR beta sequences obtained from some 170 million T cells. An early release covering approximately 600 HLA-typed donors comprised 250 to 350 gigabases of sequencing data and roughly 86 million unique TCR sequences. Among the roughly 400 genotyped donors, roughly 80% belonged to the genetic ancestry cluster associated with self-reported Caucasian donors. The study aimed to test whether cataloging public T cell receptors could reveal signatures of past pathogen exposure. The study profiled the T cell repertoires of fewer than 850 subjects by immunosequencing and related them to cytomegalovirus serostatus. In addition to the first cohort of 650 to 800 subjects, a separate validation cohort of under 150 different subjects was used. To predict cytomegalovirus infection status, the study brought together high-throughput TCR immunosequencing, statistical association of individual TCRs with disease status, and machine learning. A later analysis re-analyzed previously published TCR beta repertoires from 500 to 700 donors and added high-resolution HLA genotyping to study TCR occurrence patterns. In the later analysis, no new phenotypic data were used to find candidate immune exposures; instead, reliance was placed on TCR beta sequences and their occurrence across donors. In an earlier analysis of over 550 of the donors, high-throughput TCR beta sequencing was used to judge whether each TCR beta V gene segment behaved as functional or pseudogenic. Donor age, sex, ethnicity and CMV serostatus were collected together with the repertoire data. In a later genetic analysis, genome-wide SNP genotypes for about 60% of the 666 donors were used, and that subset was treated as a discovery cohort. All discovery cohort repertoires had been generated on a single sequencing platform. HLA typing covered class I and class II loci at four-digit resolution. The number of typed donors differed by locus: roughly 620-630 for A, B, C, DRB1 and DQB1; 522 for DQA1; 606 for DPA1; and around 490 for DPB1. Because of strong linkage in the cohort, four to six DR-DQ haplotypes were treated as single units for association and clustering. Across approximately 400 genotyped donors of the cohort, an average of about 200,000 unique TCR beta nucleotide sequences per donor were sequenced, and approximately 19% of those sequences were non-productive. Study-level results and caveats: In a later analysis, TCR association rates were found to vary across HLA loci, with the most associated TCRs seen for DRB1 alleles and the fewest for HLA-C alleles. In a later analysis, HLA-associated TCR beta chains were found to be more clonally expanded and to have lower generation probabilities than equally common non-associated chains. A total of about 150 TCR beta chains were listed by the study as associated with cytomegalovirus. Because the 87-base-pair reads could not distinguish some IMGT-functional V segments, including TRBV6-2 and TRBV6-3, those segments were excluded. Sequencing depth was assumed to be roughly uniform across donors in the presence/absence analyses, though that assumption may not hold. Because HLA typing was unavailable for some donors at each locus, only the typed subset was used in association tests. According to a later genetic analysis, donors in an Asian-associated ancestry cluster had fewer N-insertions in productive TCRs than the approximately 700-donor mean. Assigning TCR associations to individual alleles was difficult when HLA alleles, especially DR and DQ, strongly co-occurred. According to the authors, the approach could potentially be generalized to other disease states and immunological phenotypes. An earlier analysis of 587 of the donors showed that most TCR beta V segments appeared in productive rearrangements either about 87% or about 30% of the time, which broadly matched IMGT annotations. According to a later analysis, parvovirus B19, influenza, CMV and Epstein-Barr virus appeared linked to several top co-occurrence clusters. In a later analysis, most CMV-associated TCR beta chains were found to appear HLA-restricted, with HLA associations seemingly driven largely by CMV exposure. A later genetic analysis associated a missense DCLRE1C variant with V-gene and J-gene trimming of TCR beta chains, and an independent cohort replicated the association. In this cohort, only TCR beta chains were sequenced, and detectable features were limited by the absence of alpha or paired-chain data. The classifier was reported to diagnose cytomegalovirus status with high specificity and sensitivity in both the original cohort and the validation cohort. Because counts were too low, seventeen rarely observed V segments, including chromosome 9 orphons, were excluded from the earlier analysis of some 590 of the donors. Three of the identified cytomegalovirus-associated TCR beta chains were confirmed in vitro to be specific for cytomegalovirus antigens. CMV serostatus was the only immune exposure information available for the cohort. Specific HLA alleles were associated with around 18,000 TCR beta sequences at a false discovery rate of 0.05 in a later analysis. A cluster of highly shared sequence variants was judged likely to represent a technical artifact of the sequencing pipeline. While some public TCRs were present in many individuals, most TCR sequences turned up only very rarely across donors. A further reported finding was that TCR beta sequences accurately predicted the HLA-A and HLA-B alleles for most subjects in the first cohort. Linkage disequilibrium might explain the correlated functional status among segregating V segments, but an unknown experimental factor could not be ruled out.

In total, 666 healthy bone marrow donors made up the cohort. At the time of sampling, every cohort member was nominally healthy, though immune exposures that went unrecorded were likely present. The donor tested CMV seronegative, placing the donor among the 350 to 400 seronegative members of the cohort. Each donor provided a peripheral blood sample, and peripheral blood mononuclear cells were used for TCR beta sequencing. Genomic DNA extraction from the blood cell samples was performed with the Qiagen DNeasy Blood Extraction Kit. On this clone itself: Its specific antigen is unknown. Base qualities are not provided; no much larger clone lies one nucleotide away.

As encoded in the germline V gene, CDR1 is SGDLS while CDR2 is YYNGEE. For this chain, trimming is 0 bases at the V end and 6 bases at the J end, and the number of junction bases without a gene match is 11. The CDR3 holds 16 amino acids from the cysteine to the phenylalanine. The sequence is cut down to CDR3 DNA, 48 bases in frame from base 1. Library preparation was by the immunoSEQ multiplex PCR assay. For the multiplex PCR, a mixture combining 60 forward primers for TCR Vbeta segments and 13 reverse primers for TCR Jbeta segments was used. Amplification of the CDR3 region of rearranged TCR beta genes was performed with a multiplex PCR assay on genomic DNA. Amplified TCR beta libraries were sequenced as 87-base-pair reads on the Illumina HiSeq System. In the source study's methods: A later analysis tallied some 79 million unique TCR beta chains across the 650 to 750 repertoires, and around 10 million of those chains were shared by two or more donors. A nearest-neighbor algorithm error-corrected the raw reads and collapsed the reads into unique sequences, merging closely related sequences to remove PCR and sequencing errors. V, D and J gene segments were assigned by aligning CDR3 sequences to IMGT reference sequences. For a sequence to be retained, a match of at least six nucleotides was required to both a V gene segment and a J gene segment. A rearrangement was called productive if the CDR3 had no stop codons and remained in frame with V and J, and every other rearrangement was called non-productive. Following IMGT convention, CDR3 was defined as the stretch from the second conserved V-encoded cysteine up to the conserved J-encoded phenylalanine. The earlier analysis of about 590 of the donors excluded sequences that lacked an unambiguous match to a single V gene segment. An earlier analysis of 500 to 600 of the donors classified V segments as functional when productive rearrangements were above 56.7% and as segregating when the standard deviation between donors was above 5%. A statistical classification framework was developed to diagnose cytomegalovirus status using the catalog of TCR beta chain sequences. A later analysis assigned V and J genes by comparing TCR nucleotide sequences with IMGT/GENE-DB human TR gene sequences. A later analysis assigned CDR3 sequences and most-parsimonious VDJ recombination scenarios with the TCRdist pipeline. A later analysis defined each TCR beta chain by its CDR3 amino acid sequence plus V-gene family, and excluded reads lacking a unique V-gene family. A later analysis removed 592 highly shared, low-generation-probability nucleotide sequences to deal with suspected cross-contamination and a sequencing artifact. A later analysis calculated a clonal expansion index for each public chain from normalized within-repertoire ranks of inferred template counts. Generation probabilities in a later analysis came from a VDJ recombination model fitted to out-of-frame rearrangements, and those results were checked against IGoR. A later analysis scored TCR-TCR, TCR-HLA and TCR-CMV co-occurrence with hypergeometric tests, applying a repertoire-size bias correction to TCR pairs. In a later analysis, false discovery rates were estimated by permuting HLA or CMV assignments 20 times. In a later analysis, co-occurring TCRs were grouped with DBSCAN, and TCRdist sequence similarity was added when clustering was performed within HLA-allele-positive subsets. For co-occurrence clustering, repertoires with fewer than 30,000 or more than 120,000 public chains were excluded, along with roughly 5 repertoires with anomalous nucleotide sharing. TCRdb stores this immuneACCESS table with in-frame sequences only. Part of the clones is absent; in the studies checked, under half of the shortfall reflects unresolved V genes, and no reason is known for the rest. The V and J calls and clone size were taken over from that table, and D and trimming were inferred from the DNA. This sample comprises some 120,000 clones, about 74% of them detected only once. Around 3.7% of the sample rests with the top ten.

Material: PBMCs. The rearrangement joined TRBV9 to TRBJ2-7, with 8 bases aligning to TRBD2. The TCR was taken from a man aged 30 to 45 in good health and CMV-seronegative. The bases read TGTGCCAGCAGCGTAGGGGCGGGGGGTATAATAATCGAGCAGTACTTC. Its protein is CASSVGAGGIIIEQYF.